Listed below are T cell receptor beta chains from one sample, sequenced in a study of T cells in tumors and immune-related adverse events. Assay: immunoSEQ multiplex PCR; the TCRdb copy retains only in-frame clones and omits some. The sample yields fewer than 25,000 clones, around nine tenths seen once. The starting material was lymph node tissue, obtained from a patient treated with anti-PD-1 therapy. The receptors stem from a female donor with metastatic renal cell carcinoma. Both conserved end residues are part of each CDR3. A D gene is named only where the DNA matches it firmly.

v_gene	d_gene	j_gene	CDR3nt	CDR3aa
TRBV21-1	.	TRBJ1-4	TGTGCCAGCAGCACCGACAGGACGAGTGAAAAACTGTTTTTT	CASSTDRTSEKLFF
TRBV10-2	.	TRBJ2-2	TGCGCCAGCAGCCTCCCCCCTTGGCAGGGAGGCACCGGGGAGCTGTTTTTT	CASSLPPWQGGTGELFF
TRBV18	.	TRBJ1-4	TGTGCCAGCTCACGATCAGACCTAGCAACTAATGAAAAACTGTTTTTT	CASSRSDLATNEKLFF
TRBV5-4	.	TRBJ2-7	TGTGCCAGCAGCTTGGGGGGGCAGGGATACTCCTACGAGCAGTACTTC	CASSLGGQGYSYEQYF
TRBV11-2	.	TRBJ2-2	TGTGCCAGCAGCCCAACTCCGACCGGGGAGCTGTTTTTT	CASSPTPTGELFF
TRBV6-6	.	TRBJ1-2	TGTGCCAGCAGTTACCGCCCCGACTGGAAATATGGCTACACCTTC	CASSYRPDWKYGYTF
TRBV7-2	.	TRBJ2-3	TGTGCCAGCAGCTCCGGACGGACCAACACAGATACGCAGTATTTT	CASSSGRTNTDTQYF
TRBV19	.	TRBJ2-2	TGTGCCAGTAGTAGGACAGCTTCGGTAAACACCGGGGAGCTGTTTTTT	CASSRTASVNTGELFF
TRBV18	.	TRBJ1-1	TGTGCCAGCTCACCACAGGGGGACACTGAAGCTTTCTTT	CASSPQGDTEAFF
TRBV9	TRBD1	TRBJ1-2	TGTGCCAGCAGCGACCAATTAGGGACAGGGGGCGACTACACCTTC	CASSDQLGTGGDYTF
TRBV2	TRBD1	TRBJ2-7	TGTGCCAGTACAGGGGGTAATGTCTACGAGCAGTACTTC	CASTGGNVYEQYF
TRBV5-4	.	TRBJ1-1	TGTGCCAGCAGTGGGCCACAGGGTCCCACTGAAGCTTTCTTT	CASSGPQGPTEAFF
TRBV7-9	.	TRBJ1-2	TGTGCCAGCAGCTTAGTCAGCAGATATGGCTACACCTTC	CASSLVSRYGYTF
TRBV7-2	.	TRBJ2-7	TGTGCCAGCAGCTTTATGGGGTACGAGCAGTACTTC	CASSFMGYEQYF
TRBV5-1	.	TRBJ1-1	TGCGCCAGCAGATCTCCCCGGGGGAGGAACACTCAAGCTTTCTTT	CASRSPRGRNTQAFF
TRBV5-6	.	TRBJ2-7	TGTGCCAGCAGCTTGTTGTCTAGATTCGGGAATCGCGAGCAGTACTTC	CASSLLSRFGNREQYF
TRBV7-8	.	TRBJ2-7	TGTGCCAGCAGCTTAGTTGCTGGCGGGGCCGTCTACGAGCAGTACTTC	CASSLVAGGAVYEQYF